Sequencing of this T cell receptor beta chain was carried out in a study of blood T cell repertoires in COVID-19. This clone has just one count. Some clones are missing from TCRdb's copy, which holds only in-frame ones; the method was immunoSEQ multiplex PCR. The sample contains 300,000 to 400,000 clones, 85% to 90% of which appear only once. With V trimmed by 4 bases and J by 6 bases, 7 bases remained unmatched. Germline V gene lookup returns CDR1 SGHAT and CDR2 FQDESV (reference sequence). The CDR3 is 15 amino acids. This clonotype originated in a man aged 18 to 35 who had recovered from COVID-19. Sequences were obtained from PBMCs or T cells enriched from blood (not recorded which). The rearrangement joins TRBV11-1 to TRBJ1-4, with 8 bases fitting TRBD1. CDR3 bases: TGTGCCAGCAGCTCCTCCGGGACAGGTGATGAAAAACTGTTTTTT. It yields the protein CASSSSGTGDEKLFF.